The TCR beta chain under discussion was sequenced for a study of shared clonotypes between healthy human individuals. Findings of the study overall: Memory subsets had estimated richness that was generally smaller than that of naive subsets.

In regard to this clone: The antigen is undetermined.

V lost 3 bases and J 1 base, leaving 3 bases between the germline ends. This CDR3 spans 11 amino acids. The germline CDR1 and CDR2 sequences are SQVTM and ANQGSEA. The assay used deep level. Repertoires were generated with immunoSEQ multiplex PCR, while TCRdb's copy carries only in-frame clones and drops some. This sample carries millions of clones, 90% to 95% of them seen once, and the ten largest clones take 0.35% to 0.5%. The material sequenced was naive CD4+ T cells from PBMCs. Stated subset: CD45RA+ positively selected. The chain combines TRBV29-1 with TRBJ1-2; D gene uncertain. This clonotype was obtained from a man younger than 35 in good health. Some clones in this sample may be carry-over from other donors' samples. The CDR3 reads CSVEDNYGYTF. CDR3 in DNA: TGCAGCGTTGAGGATAACTATGGCTACACCTTC.